These T cell receptor beta chains were read from a single sample in a study of OX40 agonist ivuxolimab in advanced cancers. Generated by immunoSEQ multiplex PCR, the TCRdb table keeps only in-frame clones and is missing some. The sample yields some 5,600 clones, around 80% seen once. The input for sequencing was CD4+ or CD8+ T cells sorted from blood, taken in a trial of the OX40 agonist ivuxolimab. These receptors were collected from an adult with an advanced solid tumor such as melanoma, head and neck, liver or kidney cancer. Each CDR3 is given with its conserved first and last residue. A D gene is named only where the DNA matches it firmly. Clone size is stated in some rows and not others, as once, few, many or a class when expanded.

D: .; size: .; V: TRBV11-2; J: TRBJ1-4; DNA: TGTGCCAGCAGCCTAGGCCACAGGGAGATCGTCACTAATGAAAAACTGTTTTTT; CDR3: CASSLGHREIVTNEKLFF
D: TRBD1; size: .; V: TRBV6-4; J: TRBJ2-1; DNA: TGTGCCAGCAGGGCCGGACAGGGCAACAATGAGCAGTTCTTC; CDR3: CASRAGQGNNEQFF
D: TRBD1; size: .; V: TRBV7-2; J: TRBJ2-7; DNA: TGTGCCAGTAGCCACACCCCCAGGGGGCAACACGAGCAGTACTTC; CDR3: CASSHTPRGQHEQYF
D: .; size: .; V: TRBV27; J: TRBJ1-2; DNA: TGTGCCAGCAGTTTAAGCCGAGCTAACTATGGCTACACCTTC; CDR3: CASSLSRANYGYTF
D: TRBD1; size: .; V: TRBV9; J: TRBJ1-1; DNA: TGTGCCAGCAGCGTAGGTCAGGGGGCCTACACTGAAGCTTTCTTT; CDR3: CASSVGQGAYTEAFF
D: .; size: .; V: TRBV6-4; J: TRBJ2-7; DNA: TGTGCCAGCAGTATAGGCTCCGAGCAGTACTTC; CDR3: CASSIGSEQYF
D: TRBD2; size: .; V: TRBV2; J: TRBJ2-1; DNA: TGTGCCAGCAGTGAGGCTAGCGGCCGCAATGAGCAGTTCTTC; CDR3: CASSEASGRNEQFF
D: TRBD2; size: .; V: TRBV4-1; J: TRBJ2-7; DNA: TGCGCCAGCAGCCAAGTTTTTAGCGGGGACCCATCCTACGAGCAGTACTTC; CDR3: CASSQVFSGDPSYEQYF
D: .; size: .; V: TRBV29-1; J: TRBJ2-7; DNA: TGCAGCGTCCTACAGGGCCGGTCCTACGAGCAGTACTTC; CDR3: CSVLQGRSYEQYF
D: .; size: .; V: TRBV27; J: TRBJ2-1; DNA: TGTGCCAGCAGTTTATGGGGTGAGCAGTTCTTC; CDR3: CASSLWGEQFF
D: .; size: .; V: TRBV5-1; J: TRBJ1-2; DNA: TGCGCCAGCAGCTTGGAGGATCCTACTAACTATGGCTACACCTTC; CDR3: CASSLEDPTNYGYTF
D: .; size: .; V: TRBV6-5; J: TRBJ2-5; DNA: TGTGCCAGCAGTTATCGGGCTCTCCAAGAGACCCAGTACTTC; CDR3: CASSYRALQETQYF
D: .; size: .; V: TRBV2; J: TRBJ2-6; DNA: TGTGCCAGCAGTCCCCCCGAAGGGGGAAGCTCTGGGGCCAACGTCCTGACTTTC; CDR3: CASSPPEGGSSGANVLTF
D: .; size: .; V: TRBV4-3; J: TRBJ2-4; DNA: TGCGCCAGCAGCCACGAGTGGGGCTCCAAAAACATTCAGTACTTC; CDR3: CASSHEWGSKNIQYF
D: .; size: .; V: TRBV5-5; J: TRBJ1-5; DNA: TGTGCCAGCCGTCCAGGGGTCGGCAATCAGCCCCAGCATTTT; CDR3: CASRPGVGNQPQHF
D: .; size: .; V: TRBV6-5; J: TRBJ1-5; DNA: TGTGCCAGCAGTGGGTCGACAGTTGGCAATCAGCCCCAGCATTTT; CDR3: CASSGSTVGNQPQHF
D: .; size: .; V: TRBV4-1; J: TRBJ2-1; DNA: TGCGCCAGCAGCCAAGCCGGGGTTGAGCAGTTCTTC; CDR3: CASSQAGVEQFF
D: .; size: .; V: TRBV7-2; J: TRBJ1-2; DNA: TGTGCCAGCAGCTTCCAGACCCTTCGCGGCTACACCTTC; CDR3: CASSFQTLRGYTF
D: .; size: .; V: TRBV7-8; J: TRBJ2-7; DNA: TGTGCCAGCAGCTTAGCGGGCACCGACTCCTACGAGCAGTACTTC; CDR3: CASSLAGTDSYEQYF
D: .; size: .; V: TRBV6-5; J: TRBJ1-2; DNA: TGTACCAGCAGCCTGGACAGCAACTATGGCTACACCTTC; CDR3: CTSSLDSNYGYTF
D: .; size: .; V: TRBV7-9; J: TRBJ1-4; DNA: TGTGCCAGCAGCGGGGGAGAAAAACTGTTTTTT; CDR3: CASSGGEKLFF
D: TRBD1; size: .; V: TRBV7-9; J: TRBJ2-5; DNA: TGTGCCAGCAGCCCTCCCCCGGGACAGCCCGAAGAGACCCAGTACTTC; CDR3: CASSPPPGQPEETQYF
D: .; size: .; V: TRBV25-1; J: TRBJ1-2; DNA: TGTGCCAGCAGTGACCTTCCCGGCCCCTATGGCTACACCTTC; CDR3: CASSDLPGPYGYTF
D: TRBD2; size: few; V: TRBV9; J: TRBJ2-7; DNA: TGTGCCAGCAGCGTAAGGACTAGCAGGATGAACGAGCAGTACTTC; CDR3: CASSVRTSRMNEQYF
D: TRBD2; size: .; V: TRBV5-1; J: TRBJ2-1; DNA: TGCGCCAGCAGCGCCGGGACTAGCGGGGGGCAATTCAATGAGCAGTTCTTC; CDR3: CASSAGTSGGQFNEQFF
D: .; size: .; V: TRBV7-9; J: TRBJ2-1; DNA: TGTGCCAGCGGGGGCCGATCCTACAATGAGCAGTTCTTC; CDR3: CASGGRSYNEQFF
D: .; size: .; V: TRBV18; J: TRBJ1-1; DNA: TGTGCCAGCTCACCAGTGTCGCAGCTGAACACTGAAGCTTTCTTT; CDR3: CASSPVSQLNTEAFF
D: .; size: .; V: TRBV2; J: TRBJ1-4; DNA: TGTGCCAGCAGTGGGTTAAGCGGTTTTAATGAAAAACTGTTTTTT; CDR3: CASSGLSGFNEKLFF
D: .; size: large; V: TRBV2; J: TRBJ2-7; DNA: TGTGCCAGCAGTGAAAGGGGGGTTTACTACGAGCAGTACTTC; CDR3: CASSERGVYYEQYF
D: TRBD1; size: .; V: TRBV4-2; J: TRBJ1-2; DNA: TGTGCCAGCAGCCAAATAGGGGTGACAGGGGATGGCTACACCTTC; CDR3: CASSQIGVTGDGYTF
D: TRBD2; size: large; V: TRBV19; J: TRBJ2-7; DNA: TGTGCCAGTAGTATTGGAGCGGGGTGGGAGGGGCGCAACTACGAGCAGTACTTC; CDR3: CASSIGAGWEGRNYEQYF
D: .; size: .; V: TRBV7-9; J: TRBJ1-5; DNA: TGTGCCAGCAGCCATATCGATCAGCCCCAGCATTTT; CDR3: CASSHIDQPQHF
D: .; size: .; V: TRBV6-6; J: TRBJ2-7; DNA: TGTGCCAGCAGTTACGGGACCGATCGGGGCGAGCAGTACTTC; CDR3: CASSYGTDRGEQYF
D: TRBD2; size: few; V: TRBV7-2; J: TRBJ2-5; DNA: TGTGCCAGCAGCGGTCGGACTAGCGGGCCGCGGGAGACCCAGTACTTC; CDR3: CASSGRTSGPRETQYF
D: .; size: .; V: TRBV9; J: TRBJ1-3; DNA: TGTGCCAGCAGCGCCGACAGTTTCCCCATATATTTT; CDR3: CASSADSFPIYF
D: TRBD1; size: .; V: TRBV7-9; J: TRBJ1-2; DNA: TGTGCCAGCAGCTCCCTTGACAGGGGGCCCATATATGGCTACACCTTC; CDR3: CASSSLDRGPIYGYTF
D: .; size: .; V: TRBV13; J: TRBJ1-3; DNA: TGTGCCAGCAGCCAGCTATCTGGAAACACCATATATTTT; CDR3: CASSQLSGNTIYF
D: .; size: .; V: TRBV19; J: TRBJ1-1; DNA: TGTGCCAGCGGGACTGGGACTGAAGCTTTCTTT; CDR3: CASGTGTEAFF
D: .; size: .; V: TRBV7-6; J: TRBJ1-1; DNA: TGTGCCAGCAGCTTAGCGCCGGGAGGGGACACTGAAGCTTTCTTT; CDR3: CASSLAPGGDTEAFF
D: .; size: .; V: TRBV7-2; J: TRBJ1-2; DNA: TGTGCCAGCAGCTCCGCCGGCGGTGGAAATGGCTACACCTTC; CDR3: CASSSAGGGNGYTF
D: .; size: .; V: TRBV2; J: TRBJ2-2; DNA: TGTGCCAGCAGTGTAAGTGGACTTAACACCGGGGAGCTGTTTTTT; CDR3: CASSVSGLNTGELFF
D: .; size: .; V: TRBV19; J: TRBJ2-7; DNA: TGTGCCAGTAGTAGGAAAGGTGCGGACGAGCAGTACTTC; CDR3: CASSRKGADEQYF
D: .; size: .; V: TRBV30; J: TRBJ1-5; DNA: TGTGCCTGGAGTGACGGACTAGGTTCGAATCAGCCCCAGCATTTT; CDR3: CAWSDGLGSNQPQHF
D: .; size: .; V: TRBV6-4; J: TRBJ1-2; DNA: TGTGCCAGCAGTGACTCACCGGGATCCTATGGCTACACCTTC; CDR3: CASSDSPGSYGYTF
D: .; size: .; V: TRBV2; J: TRBJ1-6; DNA: TGTGCCAGCAGTGAAGCGGTGGACAGTAATTCACCCCTCCACTTT; CDR3: CASSEAVDSNSPLHF
D: TRBD1; size: .; V: TRBV27; J: TRBJ2-2; DNA: TGTGCCAGCAGTTTAGCAGCCACAGGGGCCGGGGAGCTGTTTTTT; CDR3: CASSLAATGAGELFF
D: TRBD1; size: few; V: TRBV5-4; J: TRBJ1-6; DNA: TGTGCCAGCAGCCGGTTGGGACAGTCAAATTCACCCCTCCACTTT; CDR3: CASSRLGQSNSPLHF
D: .; size: .; V: TRBV27; J: TRBJ2-7; DNA: TGTGCCAGCAGTCCCAAAGGGGTGGGCGGGGAACTCTCCTACGAGCAGTACTTC; CDR3: CASSPKGVGGELSYEQYF
D: TRBD1; size: .; V: TRBV2; J: TRBJ1-2; DNA: TGTGCCAGCAGCCTCACAGGGGGCCAGGGCTACACCTTC; CDR3: CASSLTGGQGYTF
D: TRBD1; size: .; V: TRBV10-3; J: TRBJ1-5; DNA: TGTGCCATCAGTGGAGGGGACAGGCCCTACAATCAGCCCCAGCATTTT; CDR3: CAISGGDRPYNQPQHF
D: TRBD1; size: .; V: TRBV5-1; J: TRBJ1-2; DNA: TGCGCCAGCAGCCACGGACAGGGGGCTGTCGGCTACACCTTC; CDR3: CASSHGQGAVGYTF
D: .; size: .; V: TRBV7-6; J: TRBJ2-7; DNA: TGTGCCAGCAGCCCCGTATTGGGGCGCGGGCAGTACTTC; CDR3: CASSPVLGRGQYF
D: TRBD1; size: .; V: TRBV6-5; J: TRBJ2-3; DNA: TGTGCCAGCCAACACAGGACAGGGGGCGCAGATACGCAGTATTTT; CDR3: CASQHRTGGADTQYF
D: TRBD1; size: .; V: TRBV4-3; J: TRBJ1-4; DNA: TGCGCCAGCAGCCCCGGGACAGGGAAGAGTACTAATGAAAAACTGTTTTTT; CDR3: CASSPGTGKSTNEKLFF
D: .; size: .; V: TRBV6-6; J: TRBJ2-5; DNA: TGTGCCAGCAGTGCTATGGCTGAGACCCAGTACTTC; CDR3: CASSAMAETQYF